Listed here are 24 T cell receptor beta chains from one sample, sequenced in a study of T cells after yellow fever vaccination. TCRdb ran MiXCR on the 5' RACE reads and lists one entry per CDR3 protein. The sample gives a few hundred thousand distinct CDR3 sequences, less than 4.5% of which show up once; about a quarter is in the top ten. The material sequenced was PBMCs, taken on the day of the yellow fever booster vaccination. The receptors here all came from a man aged 18 to 35 who received the YFV17D yellow fever vaccine.

There are many counts of this clonotype. The rearrangement joins TRBV12-3 or TRBV12-4 to TRBJ2-1; 9 bases map to TRBD1. This CDR3 is 14 amino acids long. V was clipped by 7 bases and J by 8 bases; unmatched bases: 9. CDR3 sequence: CASTMRDRAHEQFF. DNA for the CDR3: TGTGCCAGCACCATGAGGGACAGGGCACATGAGCAGTTCTTC.

This clonotype was counted only a few times. The chain has TRBV7-3 and TRBJ2-1, with 7 bases identical to TRBD2. Germline V lookup: CDR1 SGHTA, CDR2 FQGTGA. Trimming removed 5 bases from V and 2 bases from J; junction bases left unmatched: 9. The CDR3 sequence is 16 residues long. CDR3 protein: CASSPTGGEAYNEQFF. In DNA, the CDR3 is TGTGCCAGCAGCCCCACGGGGGGAGAAGCCTACAATGAGCAGTTCTTC.

This clonotype was found many times. This chain joins TRBV15 and TRBJ1-1; TRBD1 aligns across 11 bases. V shed 0 bases, J shed 8 bases, and the junction held 2 bases outside the gene matches. The germline gives CDR1 LNHNV, CDR2 YYDKDF (reference sequence). The CDR3 has 14 residues. For the CDR3, the DNA is TGTGCCACCAGCAGAGATCGGGACAGGGGGGAAGCTTTCTTT. Translation: CATSRDRDRGEAFF.

This clonotype was observed many times. CDR3 sequence: CASSHRTRAGLKTQYF. Here the CDR3 DNA reads TGTGCCAGCAGCCATCGGACGCGTGCAGGGTTGAAGACCCAGTACTTC. J is TRBJ2-5 and V is TRBV3-1, with D tentatively TRBD1 (5 bases). Trimming cost V 3 bases and J 6 bases, with 20 bases left between them. The CDR3 is 16 residues long. CDR1 LGHDT and CDR2 YNNKEL come from the germline V gene (reference sequence).

A few counts support this clonotype. J is TRBJ2-2 and V is TRBV2, with TRBD1 matching over 9 bases. Germline assignment: CDR1 SNHLY and CDR2 FYNNEI. J was trimmed by 5 bases and V by 8 bases; bases with no gene match: 6. This CDR3 has 14 amino acids. Here the CDR3 DNA reads TGTGCCAGCGCGGGGACAGGGCTGACCGGGGAGCTGTTTTTT. This gives the protein CASAGTGLTGELFF.

This clonotype was recorded a few times. The chain employs TRBV7-9 and TRBJ2-7; TRBD2 matches at 9 bases. Germline V gene lookup returns CDR1 SEHNR and CDR2 FQNEAQ (reference sequence). Trimming cost V 5 bases and J 2 bases; bases outside gene matches: 13. This CDR3 has 17 amino acids. CDR3 in DNA: TGTGCCAGCAGCCGTTTTAGGGCTAGCGGGGCCACCTACGAGCAGTACTTC. The encoded protein is CASSRFRASGATYEQYF.

The rearrangement joins TRBV14 to TRBJ1-6; D uncertain. CDR1 is SGHDN, CDR2 FVKESK, per germline. Trimming cost V 1 base and J 8 bases, with 9 bases left between them. This CDR3 has 14 residues. The CDR3 DNA reads as TGTGCCAGCAGCCAAGGCGTGAATTATTCACCCCTCCACTTT. Translated, it gives CASSQGVNYSPLHF. Based on the CDR3 plus reference TRBV14 and TRBJ1-6, the full variable domain is EAGVTQFPSHSVIEKGQTVTLRCDPISGHDNLYWYRRVMGKEIKFLLHFVKESKQDESGMPNNRFLAERTGGTYSTLKVQPAELEDSGVYFCASSQGVNYSPLHFGNGTRLTVT.

This clonotype was recorded at least ten times. V is TRBV15 and J is TRBJ1-4; D not resolved. The CDR3 loop spans 14 amino acids. Germline assignment: CDR1 LNHNV and CDR2 YYDKDF (reference sequence). The V gene lost 4 bases and the J gene lost 8 bases, with 14 bases spanning the gap. CDR3 in DNA: TGTGCCACCAGCATCCGCAGCAGAAGGGAAAAACTGTTTTTT. Protein sequence: CATSIRSRREKLFF.

This clonotype was seen ten or more times. The V and J genes are TRBV12-3 or TRBV12-4 and TRBJ1-1, with D possibly TRBD1 on 5 matching bases. Trimming left V 11 bases short and J 10 bases short, with 20 bases between. The CDR3 has 12 residues. CDR3: CASRAGPTGAFF. The CDR3 DNA is TGTGCCTCACGCGCAGGGCCAACCGGAGCTTTCTTT.

This clonotype was detected many times. This chain joins TRBV4-1 and TRBJ2-7; D gene ambiguous. V lost 0 bases and J lost 3, with 12 bases in between. The length of the CDR3 is 15 residues. Germline CDR1 reads MGHRA; CDR2 reads YSYEKL. The CDR3 DNA reads TGCGCCAGCAGCCAAGATCGTGGGATTAACTACGAGCAGTACGTC. Protein product: CASSQDRGINYEQYV.

This clonotype was seen many times. The chain links TRBV6-4 to TRBJ2-2; D uncertain. The CDR3 spans 13 residues. Trimming took 0 bases from V and 8 from J, leaving 7 bases between them. The V gene's germline CDR1 is MRHNA and CDR2 SNTAGT. CDR3 sequence (DNA): TGTGCCAGCAGTGACTCGATTGAGGGGGAGCTGTTTTTT. Translated, it gives CASSDSIEGELFF.

In this sample, this clonotype turned up many times. This rearrangement joins TRBV7-2 to TRBJ1-6; tentative D call: TRBD1 (5 bases). V lost 3 bases, J lost 7 bases, and 13 bases lay in between. Germline V CDR1 and CDR2: SGHTA, FQGNSA. This CDR3 has 15 amino acids. The chain's CDR3 is CASSLFDAGNSPLHF. The CDR3, as DNA: TGTGCCAGCAGCTTGTTCGACGCAGGGAATTCACCCCTCCACTTT.

V usage is TRBV7-2 and J usage is TRBJ1-4; no firm D call. V gave up 3 bases and J gave up 3 bases, with 5 bases separating them. This CDR3 has 13 residues. CDR1 and CDR2 (germline): SGHTA, FQGNSA. CDR3 in DNA: TGTGCCAGCAGCTTTTCGTCTAATGAAAAACTGTTTTTT. Amino acid sequence: CASSFSSNEKLFF.

The chain recombines TRBV6-5 with TRBJ1-1, with D uncertain. This CDR3 has 14 residues. Trimming removed 0 bases at V and 4 bases at J, with 9 bases between. Germline V gives CDR1 MNHEY, CDR2 SVGAGI. CDR3: CASSYSPGGTEAFF. In nucleotides, the CDR3 is TGTGCCAGCAGTTACTCGCCAGGAGGCACTGAAGCTTTCTTT.

This clonotype came up many times. This chain uses TRBV24-1 with TRBJ2-1; D is tentatively TRBD1 or TRBD2 (6 bases each). Germline V gene lookup returns CDR1 KGHDR and CDR2 SFDVKD. Trimming cost V 6 bases and J 5 bases, with 13 bases left between them. The CDR3 extends over 14 amino acids. The CDR3 reads CATSLGGFNNEQFF. CDR3 DNA: TGTGCCACCAGTCTCGGGGGCTTTAACAATGAGCAGTTCTTC.

This clonotype occurred many times. The chain uses TRBV28 and TRBJ1-4; no clear D gene. The CDR3 totals 14 residues. V dropped 5 bases and J dropped 4 bases, with 11 bases sitting between them. CDR1 is MDHEN, CDR2 SYDVKM, per germline. The CDR3 region is CASSRLGYNEKLFF. The CDR3 DNA reads TGTGCCAGCAGTCGGTTGGGGTATAATGAAAAACTGTTTTTT.

This chain connects TRBV12-3 or TRBV12-4 to TRBJ2-5; D tentatively reads TRBD1 or TRBD2 (6 bases each). The CDR3 covers 14 residues. The V and J ends lost 3 bases and 10 bases respectively, with 18 bases between them. The CDR3 DNA sequence: TGTGCCAGCAGTTTTGGAAGCGGGCGAGGGGGCCAGTACTTC. Translated, it gives CASSFGSGRGGQYF.

This clonotype was picked up a small number of times. The chain carries TRBV19 and TRBJ1-2; no definite D call. This CDR3 spans 14 amino acids. V was shortened by 3 bases and J by 4 bases, with 12 bases between the two germline ends. Germline values: CDR1 LNHDA, CDR2 SQIVND (reference sequence). The CDR3: CASSISSNVYGYTF. Written as DNA, the CDR3 is TGTGCCAGTAGTATCTCCAGCAACGTCTATGGCTACACCTTC.

V gene TRBV12-3 or TRBV12-4 combines with J gene TRBJ2-7; D not resolved. The V end was cut by 7 bases, the J end by 5 bases, with 12 bases between. The CDR3 consists of 12 residues. CDR3 region: CASTLLGHEQYF. The CDR3 region has the DNA TGTGCCAGCACCCTCCTTGGGCACGAGCAGTACTTC.

This clonotype has only a few counts. The rearrangement uses TRBV5-4 and TRBJ2-3, with 10 bases fitting TRBD2. CDR3 length: 18 residues. Per germline, CDR1 SGHNT and CDR2 YYREEE (reference sequence). V shed 4 bases, J shed 1 base, and the junction held 12 bases outside the gene matches. The CDR3 here is CASSGPGLAIGGTDTQYF. The CDR3, as DNA: TGTGCCAGCAGCGGACCGGGACTAGCGATAGGAGGCACAGATACGCAGTATTTT.

This clonotype was picked up a small number of times. The chain recombines TRBV19 with TRBJ2-5, with 7 positions matching TRBD1. CDR1 and CDR2 (germline): LNHDA, SQIVND (reference sequence). This CDR3 is 15 amino acids long. The V and J ends lost 4 bases and 1 base, in that order; junction bases with no gene match: 6. The CDR3 sequence: CASSRTWTGQETQYF. The CDR3 coding sequence is TGTGCCAGTAGTAGGACGTGGACAGGCCAAGAGACCCAGTACTTC.

The gene calls are TRBV5-5 and TRBJ2-3, with D hard to call. CDR3 length: 15 amino acids. Germline CDR1 is SGHKS and CDR2 is YYEKEE (reference sequence). V was shortened by 2 bases and J by 1 base, with 11 bases between the two germline ends. As DNA, the CDR3 is TGTGCCAGCAGCTTAGGTACTATTGGCACAGATACGCAGTATTTT. This gives the protein CASSLGTIGTDTQYF.

This clonotype came up many times. This chain joins TRBV4-1 and TRBJ1-2; D not certain. The CDR3 is 16 amino acids. V was cut by 4 bases and J by 3 bases, with 18 bases left in between. Germline CDR1 MGHRA, CDR2 YSYEKL. The CDR3 reads CASSPSQDRVDYGYTF. The DNA for the CDR3 is TGCGCCAGCAGCCCAAGCCAAGATAGAGTTGACTATGGCTACACCTTC.

This clonotype was seen ten or more times. The chain recombines TRBV10-3 with TRBJ1-4; D gene uncertain. The germline gives CDR1 ENHRY, CDR2 SYGVKD. The CDR3 covers 15 residues. V shed 3 bases and J shed 7 bases, with 15 bases lying between them. In nucleotides, the CDR3 is TGTGCCATCAGTGATACTCGAGTTTCCCCTGAAAAACTGTTTTTT. It specifies CAISDTRVSPEKLFF.